Following are 28 T cell receptor beta chains from one sample sequenced in a study of control samples from healthy donors and cancer patients. Some clones are missing from TCRdb's copy, which holds only in-frame ones; the method was immunoSEQ multiplex PCR. The data show over 150,000 clones, about 94% seen once. The sample comprised blood. Receptor source: a man aged 35-49 years in good health.

The chain has TRBV3-1 (or the pseudogene TRBV3-2) and TRBJ2-7; D possibly corresponds to TRBD1 (6 bases). CDR1 and CDR2 (germline): LGHDT, YNNKEL (reference sequence). This CDR3 region has 15 residues. V shed 1 base and J shed 5 bases, with 15 bases lying between them. Written as DNA, the CDR3 is TGTGCCAGCAGCCAAGCGGGCCAGGGGCAGGACGAGCAGTACTTC. Protein sequence: CASSQAGQGQDEQYF.

The chain carries TRBV28 and TRBJ1-6, with TRBD1 as a possible D gene (6 bases). The CDR3 has 17 amino acids. Germline V gene data show CDR1 as MDHEN and CDR2 as SYDVKM. The V gene lost 3 bases and the J gene lost 1 base, with 13 bases spanning the gap. CDR3 bases: TGTGCCAGCAGTTTCCGAGGAGGGGGATCCTATAATTCACCCCTCCACTTT. This encodes CASSFRGGGSYNSPLHF.

The rearrangement joins TRBV27 to TRBJ2-7; the D gene could be TRBD1 or TRBD2 (5 bases each). With 6 bases removed from V and 7 bases from J, the gap between germline ends came to 25 bases. Per the germline V gene, CDR1 is MNHEY and CDR2 is SMNVEV (reference sequence). The CDR3 totals 16 residues. The CDR3, as DNA: TGTGCCAGCAGCCCGACGCAGGGCAGAGGGGTAGGGGAGCAGTACTTC. Residues: CASSPTQGRGVGEQYF.

This chain connects TRBV7-2 to TRBJ1-1, with D possibly being TRBD1 (5 bases). The CDR3 totals 20 residues. Germline-derived CDR1 and CDR2 are SGHTA and FQGNSA. V was trimmed by 0 bases and J by 2 bases, leaving 25 bases between them. The CDR3 sequence is CASSLARARLAGSNNTEAFF. The CDR3 DNA reads TGTGCCAGCAGCTTAGCAAGGGCCAGGTTGGCAGGGTCCAACAACACTGAAGCTTTCTTT.

The V and J genes are TRBV28 and TRBJ1-1, with a possible D match to TRBD1 (5 bases). Germline CDR1 reads MDHEN; CDR2 reads SYDVKM. The CDR3 spans 12 residues. The V and J ends lost 2 bases and 5 bases respectively, with 6 bases between them. This CDR3 is CASSLKGTEAFF. For the CDR3, the DNA is TGTGCCAGCAGTTTAAAGGGGACTGAAGCTTTCTTT.

The chain has TRBV5-6 and TRBJ1-3; D is possibly TRBD1 (5 bases). CDR1 and CDR2 from the germline V gene are SGHDT and YYEEEE. V lost 0 bases to trimming and J lost 0 bases, with 10 bases between them. The CDR3 runs to 16 residues. CDR3 residues: CASSLEKGSSGNTIYF. CDR3 sequence (DNA): TGTGCCAGCAGCTTGGAGAAGGGGAGCTCTGGAAACACCATATATTTT.

The chain recombines TRBV6-6 with TRBJ2-7; D not certain. The length of the CDR3 is 12 residues. Germline assignment: CDR1 MNHNY and CDR2 SVGAGI (reference sequence). Trimming removed 2 bases at V and 1 base at J, with 3 bases between. DNA of the CDR3: TGTGCCAGCAGTTACACTTCCTACGAGCAGTACTTC. This codes for CASSYTSYEQYF.

The rearrangement joins TRBV4-1 to TRBJ2-1, with D uncertain. Trimming cost V 0 bases and J 2 bases, with 5 bases left between them. The CDR3 sequence is 14 residues long. The germline CDR1 and CDR2 sequences are MGHRA and YSYEKL. CDR3 in amino acids: CASSQEGPYNEQFF. The CDR3 bases are TGCGCCAGCAGCCAAGAAGGACCCTACAATGAGCAGTTCTTC.

This clone was counted a single time. The chain has TRBV6-5 and TRBJ2-7, with a possible D match to TRBD1 (8 bases). The CDR3 has 14 residues. V was trimmed by 8 bases and J by 2 bases, leaving 16 bases between them. Germline V gives CDR1 MNHEY, CDR2 SVGAGI. CDR3 nucleotide sequence: TGTGCCAGCGGCACAGGGGGGGACCCCTACGAGCAGTACTTC. Translated, it gives CASGTGGDPYEQYF.

The chain is built from TRBV10-2 and TRBJ1-1; possible D gene TRBD1, 6 bases. This CDR3 is 15 amino acids long. Deletions cut 6 bases from V and 0 bases from J, with 14 bases between. CDR1 is WSHSY and CDR2 is SAAADI in the germline V gene. The CDR3 here is CASRPRQVMNTEAFF. In DNA, the CDR3 is TGCGCCAGCAGGCCCCGACAGGTCATGAACACTGAAGCTTTCTTT.

The V call is TRBV2, the J call TRBJ2-3; 8 nucleotides agree with TRBD1. Germline trimming cut 7 bases from V and 5 bases from J; bases unmatched to any gene: 2. CDR3 length equals 12 residues. Germline CDR1 is SNHLY and CDR2 is FYNNEI. The CDR3 spells CASKTGEDTQYF. In DNA form, the CDR3 reads TGTGCCAGCAAGACAGGGGAAGATACGCAGTATTTT.

V gene TRBV15 combines with J gene TRBJ1-5; possibly TRBD1 for D (5 bases). CDR1 is LNHNV and CDR2 is YYDKDF in the germline V gene (reference sequence). V was trimmed by 3 bases and J by 8 bases, leaving 14 bases between them. The CDR3 loop spans 14 amino acids. CDR3 DNA sequence: TGTGCCACCAGCAGGGGACGCCCGGCGGAGCCCCAGCATTTT. It codes for CATSRGRPAEPQHF.

This clone has more than one count but fewer than ten. This chain joins TRBV7-8 and TRBJ1-1; D unclear. The V and J ends lost 4 bases and 4 bases respectively, with 10 bases between them. Looked up from germline, CDR1 is SGHVS and CDR2 is FQNEAQ. The CDR3 is made up of 13 amino acids. The CDR3 DNA follows: TGTGCCAGCAGCTCCGGATTAGGCACTGAAGCTTTCTTT. This gives the protein CASSSGLGTEAFF.

This chain connects TRBV7-8 to TRBJ1-4, with 9 bases that match TRBD1. The CDR3 covers 14 residues. Looked up from germline, CDR1 is SGHVS and CDR2 is FQNEAQ. J gave up 8 bases and V 5 bases, and 6 bases lay outside the gene matches. The CDR3 DNA reads TGTGCCAGCAGCCGCGGGACAGGGTACGAAAAACTGTTTTTT. Its protein product is CASSRGTGYEKLFF.

V gene TRBV4-1 combines with J gene TRBJ1-2, with D uncertain. Germline CDR1 reads MGHRA; CDR2 reads YSYEKL. The CDR3 extends over 17 amino acids. The V end was cut by 0 bases, the J end by 4 bases, with 18 bases between. The CDR3 spells CASSQDSQAQRGYGYTF. The CDR3 bases are TGCGCCAGCAGCCAAGATAGCCAGGCCCAACGGGGCTATGGCTACACCTTC.

In nucleotides, the CDR3 is TGTGCCAGCACCCTTACTTCAGGACAGGGACCGAACTATGGCTACACCTTC. It encodes CASTLTSGQGPNYGYTF. The chain combines TRBV6-4 with TRBJ1-2; 8 bases match TRBD1. The CDR3 loop spans 17 amino acids. The germline gives CDR1 MRHNA, CDR2 SNTAGT. J was trimmed by 2 bases and V by 7 bases; bases with no gene match: 15.

Concerning this clone: The sample holds other DNA sequences that translate to the same CDR3. The V call is TRBV6-6, the J call TRBJ2-3; the match to TRBD1 covers 9 bases. The CDR3 contains 15 residues. CDR1 is MNHNY and CDR2 is SVGAGI in the germline V gene (reference sequence). V lost 5 bases and J lost 3; bases outside the gene matches: 6. CDR3 in amino acids: CASSPTGGLTDTQYF. CDR3 in DNA: TGTGCCAGCAGTCCCACAGGGGGCCTGACAGATACGCAGTATTTT.

The DNA of the CDR3 is TGTGCCAGCAGTTTATCACAGGGAAACTATGGCTACACCTTC. It codes for CASSLSQGNYGYTF. V and J are TRBV27 and TRBJ1-2; D possibly corresponds to TRBD1 (6 bases). Per germline, CDR1 MNHEY and CDR2 SMNVEV (reference sequence). Trimming removed 0 bases from V and 2 bases from J, with 7 bases in between. This CDR3 is 14 amino acids long.

Remarks on this clone: One end of the junction fails to match germline, which may point to a read error. The J gene is TRBJ2-2, the V gene TRBV19; D possibly matches TRBD1 or TRBD2 (5 bases each). Germline V gene lookup returns CDR1 LNHDA and CDR2 SQIVND (reference sequence). The CDR3 extends over 14 amino acids. The CDR3 reads CTSSRGEYTGELFF. In DNA, the CDR3 is TGTACCAGTAGTAGAGGGGAATACACCGGGGAGCTGTTTTTT.

The chain employs TRBV5-5 and TRBJ1-6; D unresolved. Germline CDR1 SGHKS, CDR2 YYEKEE (reference sequence). The CDR3 is 15 residues long. The ends were cut back, 1 base at V and 5 bases at J, with 10 bases in the middle. The CDR3 region is CASSLSQPHNSPLHF. CDR3 DNA sequence: TGTGCCAGCAGCTTGTCGCAGCCCCATAATTCACCCCTCCACTTT.

The table lists this clone with a few counts. This chain uses TRBV27 with TRBJ1-5; maybe TRBD1 (5 bases). The germline V gene encodes CDR1 MNHEY and CDR2 SMNVEV (reference sequence). Trimming took off 5 bases at V and 7 bases at J, with 18 bases between the two ends. The CDR3 is made up of 15 amino acids. The CDR3 is CASSQHLGGGQPQHF. DNA for the CDR3: TGTGCCAGCAGTCAACATCTCGGGGGAGGGCAGCCCCAGCATTTT.

The rearrangement joins TRBV7-2 to TRBJ1-2, with D uncertain. V was cut by 5 bases and J by 4 bases, with 11 bases left in between. Germline assignment: CDR1 SGHTA and CDR2 FQGNSA. This CDR3 spans 13 amino acids. CDR3 nucleotide sequence: TGTGCCAGCAGCGTCGACCGGGGCTATGGCTACACCTTC. Residues: CASSVDRGYGYTF.

This clone was seen just once. This chain links TRBV5-1 with TRBJ1-1; TRBD1 is a possible D gene (5 bases). Trimming removed 5 bases from V and 1 base from J, with 15 bases in between. The germline V gene encodes CDR1 SGHRS and CDR2 YFSETQ. This CDR3 has 15 amino acids. The CDR3 DNA reads TGCGCCAGCAGGAACCCCGGGACGGGGAACACTGAAGCTTTCTTT. As protein: CASRNPGTGNTEAFF.

The rearrangement uses TRBV5-1 and TRBJ1-1; D ambiguous. The CDR3 runs to 13 residues. Germline assignment: CDR1 SGHRS and CDR2 YFSETQ. V dropped 4 bases and J dropped 1 base, with 8 bases sitting between them. The CDR3 region is CASSTTTNTEAFF. The CDR3 DNA reads TGCGCCAGCAGCACTACAACGAACACTGAAGCTTTCTTT.

CDR3 nucleotides: TGTGCCAGCAGCGTAGCTTTCCCAGCGGGGGACACCGGGGAGCTGTTTTTT. Protein sequence: CASSVAFPAGDTGELFF. The chain uses TRBV9 and TRBJ2-2; 8 bases are shared with TRBD2. Trimming cost V 0 bases and J 3 bases; bases outside gene matches: 7. Looked up from germline, CDR1 is SGDLS and CDR2 is YYNGEE. The CDR3 loop spans 17 amino acids. Complete variable domain (other parts from reference TRBV9 and TRBJ2-2): DSGVTQTPKHLITATGQRVTLRCSPRSGDLSVYWYQQSLDQGLQFLIQYYNGEERAKGNILERFSAQQFPDLHSELNLSSLELGDSALYFCASSVAFPAGDTGELFFGEGSRLTVL.

Only one count was recorded for this clone. This chain links TRBV2 with TRBJ1-2, with no clear D. The CDR3 is made up of 15 amino acids. V was pared by 3 bases and J by 2 bases, with 13 bases between. Germline V gene data show CDR1 as SNHLY and CDR2 as FYNNEI. The CDR3 nucleotides read TGTGCCAGCAGTGAGGCCGGGATCGGAAACTATGGCTACACCTTC. The encoded protein is CASSEAGIGNYGYTF. The whole variable domain, remainder taken from reference TRBV2 and TRBJ1-2, is EPEVTQTPSHQVTQMGQEVILRCVPISNHLYFYWYRQILGQKVEFLVSFYNNEISEKSEIFDDQFSVERPDGSNFTLKIRSTKLEDSAMYFCASSEAGIGNYGYTFGSGTRLTVV.

The chain joins TRBV19 to TRBJ1-6; no clear D. The CDR3 totals 13 residues. The V and J ends lost 5 bases and 7 bases respectively, with 9 bases between them. The germline V gene encodes CDR1 LNHDA and CDR2 SQIVND (reference sequence). The CDR3 nucleotides are TGTGCCAGTAGTTTGGGATCCAATTCACCCCTCCACTTT. Its protein product is CASSLGSNSPLHF.

V is TRBV30 and J is TRBJ1-5, with a tentative D call TRBD1 (6 bases). The CDR3 has 15 residues. Trimming removed 2 bases from V and 0 bases from J, with 11 bases in between. CDR1 is GTSNPN, CDR2 SVGIG, per germline (reference sequence). The CDR3 DNA follows: TGTGCCTGGAGTAGGGGGGGTCATAGCAATCAGCCCCAGCATTTT. The encoded protein is CAWSRGGHSNQPQHF.